This T cell receptor (beta chain) comes out of a study of blood T cell repertoires in COVID-19. Generated by immunoSEQ multiplex PCR, the TCRdb table keeps only in-frame clones and is missing some. Of nearly 300,000 clones in the sample, approximately 88% are singletons; the top ten hold under 8%. Deletions cut 1 base from V and 7 bases from J, with 11 bases between. The CDR3 has 13 amino acids. From germline, CDR1 is SGHNT and CDR2 YENEEA. This sequence was found in a woman aged 25 to 39 who had recovered from COVID-19. The material sequenced was peripheral blood. The chain couples TRBV11-3 to TRBJ2-7, with D possibly matching TRBD2 (5 bases). CDR3 amino acids: CASSLGPQREQYF. CDR3 DNA: TGTGCCAGCAGCTTAGGCCCCCAGCGGGAGCAGTACTTC.